The following is a T cell receptor (beta chain) sequence with its context. This sample was included in a study of patients and donors after allogeneic stem cell transplantation. From the RT-PCR reads, TCRdb called clonotypes with MiXCR, one entry per CDR3 protein. The table has more than 850,000 distinct CDR3 sequences, over 15% seen once. CDR3 length equals 14 residues. V was clipped by 5 bases and J by 4 bases, with 14 bases between them. Per germline, CDR1 SGHAT and CDR2 FQNNGV. The chain joins TRBV11-2 to TRBJ2-5; maybe TRBD1 (6 bases). Sequenced material: blood, either unsorted or a sorted T cell fraction (not recorded which). This TCR was sampled from a human donor who was either an allogeneic HSCT recipient or a stem cell or donor lymphocyte infusion donor (not recorded which). It is not recorded whose cells these are; they may come from a transplant donor. The CDR3 loop is CASSPMGAGETQYF. For the CDR3, the DNA is TGTGCCAGCAGCCCAATGGGGGCGGGAGAGACCCAGTACTTC.